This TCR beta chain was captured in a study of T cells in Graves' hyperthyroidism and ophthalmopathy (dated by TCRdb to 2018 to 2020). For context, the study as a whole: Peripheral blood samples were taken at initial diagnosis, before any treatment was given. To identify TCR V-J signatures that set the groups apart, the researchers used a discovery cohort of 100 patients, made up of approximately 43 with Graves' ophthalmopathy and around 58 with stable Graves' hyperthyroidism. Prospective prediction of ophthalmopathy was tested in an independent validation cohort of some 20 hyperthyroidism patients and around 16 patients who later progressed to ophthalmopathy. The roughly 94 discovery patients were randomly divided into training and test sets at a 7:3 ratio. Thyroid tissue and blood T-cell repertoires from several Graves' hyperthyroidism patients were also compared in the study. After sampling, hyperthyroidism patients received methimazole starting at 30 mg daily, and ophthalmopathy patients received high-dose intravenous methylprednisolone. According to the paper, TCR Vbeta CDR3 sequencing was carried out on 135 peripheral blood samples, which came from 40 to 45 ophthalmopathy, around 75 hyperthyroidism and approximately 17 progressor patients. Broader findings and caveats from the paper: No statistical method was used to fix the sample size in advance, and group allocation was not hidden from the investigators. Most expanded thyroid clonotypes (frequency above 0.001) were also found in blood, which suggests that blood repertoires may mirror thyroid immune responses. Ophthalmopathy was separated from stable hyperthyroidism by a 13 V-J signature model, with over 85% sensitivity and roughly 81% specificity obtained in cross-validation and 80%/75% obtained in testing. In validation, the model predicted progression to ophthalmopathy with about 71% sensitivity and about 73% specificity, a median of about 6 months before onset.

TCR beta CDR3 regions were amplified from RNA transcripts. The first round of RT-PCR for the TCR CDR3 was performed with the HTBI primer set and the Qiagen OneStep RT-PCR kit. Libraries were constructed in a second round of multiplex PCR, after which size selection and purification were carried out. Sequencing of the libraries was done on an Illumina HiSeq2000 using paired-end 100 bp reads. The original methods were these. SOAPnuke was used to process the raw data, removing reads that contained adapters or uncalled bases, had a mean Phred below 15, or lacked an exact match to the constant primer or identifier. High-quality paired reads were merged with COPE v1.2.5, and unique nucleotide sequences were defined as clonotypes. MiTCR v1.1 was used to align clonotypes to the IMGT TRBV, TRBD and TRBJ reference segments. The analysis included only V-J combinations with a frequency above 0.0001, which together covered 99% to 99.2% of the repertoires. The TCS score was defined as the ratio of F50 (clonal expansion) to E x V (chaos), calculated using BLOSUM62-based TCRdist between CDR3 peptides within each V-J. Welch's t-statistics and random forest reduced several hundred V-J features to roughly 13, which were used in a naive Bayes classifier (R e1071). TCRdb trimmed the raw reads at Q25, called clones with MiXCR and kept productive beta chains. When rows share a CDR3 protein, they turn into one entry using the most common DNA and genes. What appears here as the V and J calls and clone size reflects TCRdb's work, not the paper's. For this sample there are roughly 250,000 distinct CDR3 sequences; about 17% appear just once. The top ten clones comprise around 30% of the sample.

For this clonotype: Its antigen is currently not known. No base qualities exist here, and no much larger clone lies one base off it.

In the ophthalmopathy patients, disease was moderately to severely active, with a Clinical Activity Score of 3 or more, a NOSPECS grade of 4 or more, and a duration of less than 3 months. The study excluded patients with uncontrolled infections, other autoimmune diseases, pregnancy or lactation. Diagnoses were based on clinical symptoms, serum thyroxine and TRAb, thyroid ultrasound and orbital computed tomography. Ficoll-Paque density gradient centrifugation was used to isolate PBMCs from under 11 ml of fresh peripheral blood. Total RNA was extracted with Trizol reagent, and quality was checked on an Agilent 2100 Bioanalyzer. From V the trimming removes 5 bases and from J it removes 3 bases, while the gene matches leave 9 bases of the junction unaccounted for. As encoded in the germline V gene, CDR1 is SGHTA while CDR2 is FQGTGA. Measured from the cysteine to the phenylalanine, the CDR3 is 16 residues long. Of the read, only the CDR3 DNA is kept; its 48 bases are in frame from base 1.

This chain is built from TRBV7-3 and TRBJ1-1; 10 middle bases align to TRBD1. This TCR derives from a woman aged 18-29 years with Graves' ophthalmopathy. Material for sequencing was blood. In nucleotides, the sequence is TGTGCCAGCAGCCCCCCGGGACAGGGGAAGGACACTGAAGCTTTCTTT. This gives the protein CASSPPGQGKDTEAFF.